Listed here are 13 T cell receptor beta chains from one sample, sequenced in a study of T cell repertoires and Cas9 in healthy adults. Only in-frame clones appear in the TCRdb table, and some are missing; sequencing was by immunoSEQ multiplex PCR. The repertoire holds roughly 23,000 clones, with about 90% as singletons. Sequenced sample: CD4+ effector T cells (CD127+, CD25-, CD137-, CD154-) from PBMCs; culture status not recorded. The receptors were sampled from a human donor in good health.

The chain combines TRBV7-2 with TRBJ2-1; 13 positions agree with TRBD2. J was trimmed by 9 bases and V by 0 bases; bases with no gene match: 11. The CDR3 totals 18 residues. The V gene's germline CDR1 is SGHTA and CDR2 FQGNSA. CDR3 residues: CASSLARLAGGLRGEQFF. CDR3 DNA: TGTGCCAGCAGCTTAGCTCGACTAGCGGGGGGCCTTCGGGGTGAGCAGTTCTTC. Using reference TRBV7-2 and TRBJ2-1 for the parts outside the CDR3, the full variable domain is GAGVSQSPSNKVTEKGKDVELRCDPISGHTALYWYRQSLGQGLEFLIYFQGNSAPDKSGLPSDRFSAERTGGSVSTLTIQRTQQEDSAVYLCASSLARLAGGLRGEQFFGPGTRLTVL.

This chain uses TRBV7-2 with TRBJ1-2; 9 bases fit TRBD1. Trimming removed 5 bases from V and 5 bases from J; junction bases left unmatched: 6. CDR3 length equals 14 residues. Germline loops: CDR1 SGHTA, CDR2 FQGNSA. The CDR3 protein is CASSPDRGGYGYTF. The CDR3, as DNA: TGTGCCAGCAGCCCGGACAGGGGAGGGTATGGCTACACCTTC.

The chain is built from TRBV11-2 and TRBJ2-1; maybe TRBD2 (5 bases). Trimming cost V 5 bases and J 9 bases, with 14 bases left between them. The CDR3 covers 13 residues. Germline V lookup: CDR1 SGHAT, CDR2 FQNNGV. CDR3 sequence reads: CASSPRVNGEQFF. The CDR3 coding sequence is TGTGCCAGCAGCCCGAGGGTAAACGGTGAGCAGTTCTTC.

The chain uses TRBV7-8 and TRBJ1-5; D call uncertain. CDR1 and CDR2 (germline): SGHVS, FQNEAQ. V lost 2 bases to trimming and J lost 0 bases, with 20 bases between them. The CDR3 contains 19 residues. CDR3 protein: CASSLRVRSADLSNQPQHF. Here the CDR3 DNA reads TGTGCCAGCAGCTTAAGAGTGAGGAGCGCAGACCTTAGCAATCAGCCCCAGCATTTT.

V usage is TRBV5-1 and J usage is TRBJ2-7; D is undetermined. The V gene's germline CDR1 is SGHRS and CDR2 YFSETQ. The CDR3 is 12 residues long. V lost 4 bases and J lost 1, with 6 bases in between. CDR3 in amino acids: CASSANSYEQYF. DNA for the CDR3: TGCGCCAGCAGCGCCAATTCCTACGAGCAGTACTTC. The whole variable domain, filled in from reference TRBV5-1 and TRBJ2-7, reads KAGVTQTPRYLIKTRGQQVTLSCSPISGHRSVSWYQQTPGQGLQFLFEYFSETQRNKGNFPGRFSGRQFSNSRSEMNVSTLELGDSALYLCASSANSYEQYFGPGTRLTVT.

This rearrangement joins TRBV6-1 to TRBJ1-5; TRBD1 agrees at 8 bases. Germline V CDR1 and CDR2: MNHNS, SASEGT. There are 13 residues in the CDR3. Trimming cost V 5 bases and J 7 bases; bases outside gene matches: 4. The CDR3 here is CASSMDRAQPQHF. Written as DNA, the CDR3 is TGTGCCAGCAGTATGGACAGGGCGCAGCCCCAGCATTTT.

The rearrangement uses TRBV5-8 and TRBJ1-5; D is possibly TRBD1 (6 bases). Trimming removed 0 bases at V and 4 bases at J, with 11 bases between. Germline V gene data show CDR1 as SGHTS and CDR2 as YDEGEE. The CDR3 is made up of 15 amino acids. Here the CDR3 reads CASSLAGQGNQPQHF. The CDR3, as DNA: TGTGCCAGCAGCTTGGCAGGCCAGGGGAATCAGCCCCAGCATTTT.

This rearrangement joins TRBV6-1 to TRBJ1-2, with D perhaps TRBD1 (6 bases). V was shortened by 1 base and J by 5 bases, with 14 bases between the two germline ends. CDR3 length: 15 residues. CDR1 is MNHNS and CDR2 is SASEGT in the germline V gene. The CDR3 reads CASSEGGGAVYGYTF. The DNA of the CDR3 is TGTGCCAGCAGTGAAGGCGGGGGGGCTGTTTATGGCTACACCTTC.

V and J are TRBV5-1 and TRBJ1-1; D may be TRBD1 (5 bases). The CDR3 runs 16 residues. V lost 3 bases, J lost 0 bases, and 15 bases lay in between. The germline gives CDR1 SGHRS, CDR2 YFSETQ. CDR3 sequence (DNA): TGCGCCAGCAGCTCCAAGGGGTTAGGGGTGAACACTGAAGCTTTCTTT. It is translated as CASSSKGLGVNTEAFF.

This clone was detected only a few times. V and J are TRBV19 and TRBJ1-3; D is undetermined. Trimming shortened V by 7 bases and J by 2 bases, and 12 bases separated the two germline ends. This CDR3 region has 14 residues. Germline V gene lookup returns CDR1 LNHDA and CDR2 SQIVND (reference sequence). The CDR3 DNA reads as TGTGCCAGTACCAATCCCGAGACTGGAAACACCATATATTTT. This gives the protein CASTNPETGNTIYF.

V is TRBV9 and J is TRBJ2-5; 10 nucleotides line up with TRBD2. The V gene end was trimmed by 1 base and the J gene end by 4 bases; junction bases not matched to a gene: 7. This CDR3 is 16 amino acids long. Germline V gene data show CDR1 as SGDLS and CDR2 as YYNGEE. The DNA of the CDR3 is TGTGCCAGCAGCGTACTGAGCGGGGGGGCCGGAGAGACCCAGTACTTC. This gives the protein CASSVLSGGAGETQYF.

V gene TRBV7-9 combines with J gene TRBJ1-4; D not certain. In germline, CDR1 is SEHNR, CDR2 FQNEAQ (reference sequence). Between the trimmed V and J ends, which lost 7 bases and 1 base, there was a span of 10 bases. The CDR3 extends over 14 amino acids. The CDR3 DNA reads TGTGCCAGCATGGAGATCAAAACTAATGAAAAACTGTTTTTT. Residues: CASMEIKTNEKLFF.

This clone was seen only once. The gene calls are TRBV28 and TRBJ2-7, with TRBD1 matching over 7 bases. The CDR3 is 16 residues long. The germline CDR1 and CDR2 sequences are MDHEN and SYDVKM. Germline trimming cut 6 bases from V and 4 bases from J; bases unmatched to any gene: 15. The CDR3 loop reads CASRDSTGQSLYEQYF. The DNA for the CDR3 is TGTGCCAGCAGAGACTCGACAGGGCAATCCCTTTACGAGCAGTACTTC.